This is a list of T cell receptor beta chains from one sample in a study of T cell changes during pregnancy in multiple sclerosis. This table comes from immunoSEQ multiplex PCR, and its TCRdb copy is limited to in-frame clones, with some not included. Of around 34,000 clones in the sample, around nine tenths are singletons; the top ten hold around 10%. Sequenced material: CD8+ T cells from peripheral blood mononuclear cells, taken before pregnancy. The origin of the receptors is a female donor with multiple sclerosis, enrolled in a pregnancy study. CDR3s leave out the opening cysteine and the closing phenylalanine or tryptophan.

v_call cdr3_aa
TRBV30 AWSVLGAGNEQF
TRBV4-2 ASSQVAYEQY
TRBV27 ASRGSDSPNYGYT
TRBV10-1 ASSDSSASTDTQY
TRBV7-2 ASSNDRANTGELF
TRBV19 ASSWSRHLGNQPQH
TRBV9 ASSVEAGGNQETQY
TRBV19 ASSLGTSNTEAF
TRBV4-1 ASSQDTGIQF
TRBV30 AWSEQPEAF
TRBV11-2 ASSLAGGNTEAF
TRBV7-3 ASSSEMTNYGYT
TRBV6-6 ASSYVTSGGNEQF
TRBV4-3 ASSQDSGGTSETQY
TRBV30 AWSVPGSSTDTQY
TRBV29-1 SATTGTGKDQPQH
TRBV5-1 ASSGTGAPNTEAF
TRBV6-1 ATLSYEQY
TRBV5-6 ASSLFERSNTGELF
TRBV7-2 ASSINTGRRGYT
TRBV7-9 ASSSDGATLNYGYT
TRBV4-1 ASSRGPLDEQF
TRBV7-9 ASSLGAGQALYEQY
TRBV6-5 ASSYGPLNEQF
TRBV5-4 ASSLARTSGRSNEQY
TRBV30 AWSPQTGHTEAF
TRBV25-1 ASGSETQY
TRBV27 ASSFKQPYEQY
TRBV10-2 ASRGTSGVPYEQY
TRBV5-1 ASRGTGGSYEQY
TRBV19 ASSIERGQYTEAF
TRBV6-5 ASSRFGASYEQY
TRBV29-1 SVTPTGERGGELF
TRBV5-1 ASSLYRLGDEQY
TRBV25-1 ASGGQGDNSPLH
TRBV5-4 ACEYVGTGANETQY
TRBV27 ASSLISMSGRFEDTQY
TRBV29-1 SAGLAEGNEQF
TRBV4-2 ASSQDRVYGHDNNEQY
TRBV2 ASSEGTTGGVFNYGYT
TRBV7-6 ASSPGGNTEAF
TRBV11-2 ASSWGQGTFIMNTEAF
TRBV9 ASSPGGS
TRBV6-1 ASTQNLPRYGYT
TRBV6-6 ASSFGRGTYNEQF
TRBV4-2 ASSQVPGWEAKTQY
TRBV7-6 ASSEDPGHLNTEAF
TRBV9 ASSVRQGQPSLYEQY
TRBV30 AWEGPVGTEAF
TRBV2 ASSVGSEREGHPYNEQF
TRBV5-1 ASSLPGTGGGTEAF
TRBV27 ASSPTASGNTIY
TRBV6-1 ASSEVEVSSLSPLH
TRBV29-1 SAGPINNNEQF